This entry lists 14 T cell receptor beta chains sequenced from one sample in a study of shared clonotypes between healthy human individuals (TCRdb year 2020). Preparation of the library involved the immunoSEQ multiplex PCR assay. The source is immuneACCESS, and TCRdb retained only in-frame sequences with V and J called. Part of the clones is not carried over; for the studies checked, unresolved V genes explain less than half of this, and the remainder is unexplained. For this sample there are approximately 700,000 clones; roughly 72% appear just once. The ten largest clones represent around 2% of the sample. The sample consisted of memory CD4+ T cells sorted from blood. The intended sense of this specimen's cell subset or site label: CD45RA-negative fraction. The receptors derive from a woman under 40 in good health.

This chain uses TRBV4-1 with TRBJ2-5; D possibly corresponds to TRBD2 (5 bases). Looked up from germline, CDR1 is MGHRA and CDR2 is YSYEKL. V dropped 4 bases and J dropped 2 bases, with 14 bases sitting between them. The CDR3 runs 15 residues. CDR3 residues: CASSRSSGLQETQYF. The CDR3 DNA follows: TGCGCCAGCAGCCGGTCATCGGGGTTACAAGAGACCCAGTACTTC.

The chain has TRBV2 and TRBJ2-2, with D perhaps matching TRBD1 (6 bases). Germline values: CDR1 SNHLY, CDR2 FYNNEI. V lost 6 bases, J lost 3 bases, and 8 bases lay in between. The CDR3 loop spans 13 amino acids. The CDR3 coding sequence is TGTGCCAGCAGGGACAGCGACACCGGGGAGCTGTTTTTT. Translated: CASRDSDTGELFF.

As for this clone: The same CDR3 can be traced to other DNA sequences in this sample. The V gene is TRBV19, the J gene TRBJ2-3, with D hard to call. Per germline, CDR1 LNHDA and CDR2 SQIVND (reference sequence). V was shortened by 1 base and J by 0 bases, with 5 bases between the two germline ends. CDR3 length equals 14 residues. This chain's CDR3 is CASSIGPSTDTQYF. CDR3 in DNA: TGTGCCAGTAGTATAGGACCTAGCACAGATACGCAGTATTTT. The full variable domain, in which reference TRBV19 and TRBJ2-3 provide the parts outside the CDR3, is DGGITQSPKYLFRKEGQNVTLSCEQNLNHDAMYWYRQDPGQGLRLIYYSQIVNDFQKGDIAEGYSVSREKKESFPLTVTSAQKNPTAFYLCASSIGPSTDTQYFGPGTRLTVL.

At least ten counts were recorded for this clone. The chain carries TRBV4-2 and TRBJ1-5; no definite D call. CDR3 size: 15 residues. Per germline, CDR1 LGHNA and CDR2 YNFKEQ. Trimming pared 1 base from V and 3 bases from J, leaving 10 bases between. The CDR3 nucleotides read TGTGCCAGCAGCCAAGTTTCTACTAACAATCAGCCCCAGCATTTT. Translating it yields CASSQVSTNNQPQHF.

The chain is built from TRBV27 and TRBJ2-5; TRBD1 matches at 8 bases. CDR3 length equals 14 residues. Trimming at V came to 3 bases and at J to 4 bases, leaving 4 bases not matched to a gene. The germline gives CDR1 MNHEY, CDR2 SMNVEV (reference sequence). CDR3 DNA sequence: TGTGCCAGCAGTTTGCGACAGGGGCGAGAGACCCAGTACTTC. Translating it yields CASSLRQGRETQYF.

For this clone: With a far larger clone one base away, a read error is the likely cause. V is TRBV5-1 and J is TRBJ1-1; the D is unclear. The CDR3 is made up of 11 amino acids. From germline, CDR1 is SGHRS and CDR2 YFSETQ. Trimming removed 6 bases from V and 7 bases from J, with 10 bases in between. CDR3 loop: CASTREHEAFF. Here the CDR3 DNA reads TGCGCCAGCACGAGGGAGCATGAAGCTTTCTTT.

This clone showed up many times. The V and J genes are TRBV4-1 and TRBJ1-2, with a weak D call TRBD1 (5 bases). The CDR3 has 13 residues. Germline V gene sequence: CDR1 MGHRA, CDR2 YSYEKL. The V end lost 1 base, the J end lost 8 bases, and 11 bases lay between the germline ends. CDR3 DNA sequence: TGCGCCAGCAGCCAAGGAGGGGCTCTCGGCTACACCTTC. As protein: CASSQGGALGYTF.

The CDR3 is CASSLKAGGKADTQYF. The CDR3 nucleotides are TGTGCCAGCAGCTTAAAAGCGGGAGGGAAGGCAGATACGCAGTATTTT. The rearrangement uses TRBV5-4 and TRBJ2-3; TRBD2 aligns across 10 bases. The CDR3 sequence is 16 residues long. Germline values: CDR1 SGHNT, CDR2 YYREEE (reference sequence). After removal of 2 bases from V and 4 bases from J, the junction contained 7 bases not matched to a gene.

This clone was picked up one time. The chain is built from TRBV5-6 and TRBJ1-2; a weak D match, TRBD1 (5 bases). In germline, CDR1 is SGHDT, CDR2 YYEEEE. The CDR3 spans 12 residues. Trimming left V 1 base short and J 8 bases short, with 9 bases between. The CDR3, as DNA: TGTGCCAGCAGCTTGTATTCAGGGGGCTACACCTTC. Translation: CASSLYSGGYTF.

The chain links TRBV7-2 to TRBJ1-3, with unresolved D. Between the trimmed V and J ends, which lost 2 bases and 5 bases, there was a span of 13 bases. The CDR3 loop spans 15 amino acids. Germline V gene lookup returns CDR1 SGHTA and CDR2 FQGNSA. The CDR3 protein is CASSLSALGRNTIYF. DNA for the CDR3: TGTGCCAGCAGCTTATCTGCCTTAGGACGAAACACCATATATTTT.

V and J are TRBV7-2 and TRBJ2-3, with 9 bases aligning to TRBD2. The CDR3 has 16 amino acids. From germline, CDR1 is SGHTA and CDR2 FQGNSA. V lost 5 bases and J lost 2; bases outside the gene matches: 8. The CDR3 reads CASSGGLAHYTDTQYF. The CDR3, as DNA: TGTGCCAGCAGCGGGGGACTAGCTCACTACACAGATACGCAGTATTTT.

The sample holds a few counts of this clone. J is TRBJ1-2 and V is TRBV13, with D possibly being TRBD1 (5 bases). Germline lookup yields CDR1 PRHDT and CDR2 FYEKMQ (reference sequence). Trimming removed 5 bases from V and 4 bases from J, with 11 bases in between. This CDR3 has 13 residues. In DNA form, the CDR3 reads TGTGCCAGCAGCGACAGAGCGCGCTATGGCTACACCTTC. This translates into CASSDRARYGYTF.

The rearrangement links TRBV18 to TRBJ1-5; no firm D call. The CDR3 is 16 amino acids. Looked up from germline, CDR1 is KGHSH and CDR2 is LQKENI. The ends were cut back, 3 bases at V and 2 bases at J, with 14 bases in the middle. CDR3 sequence (DNA): TGTGCCAGCTCACCGGAGCGGGGAAATCGCAATCAGCCCCAGCATTTT. It encodes CASSPERGNRNQPQHF.

The table lists this clone with a count of one. The chain combines TRBV15 with TRBJ2-1, with D perhaps TRBD2 (5 bases). This CDR3 has 15 residues. CDR1 LNHNV and CDR2 YYDKDF come from the germline V gene (reference sequence). Deletions cut 3 bases from V and 9 bases from J, with 18 bases between. CDR3 region: CATSRTGLGHGEQFF. DNA of the CDR3: TGTGCCACCAGCAGGACCGGACTCGGGCATGGTGAGCAGTTCTTC.